A single sample is the source of the 3 T cell receptor beta chains below, sequenced in a study of blood T cell repertoires in COVID-19. Data came from immunoSEQ multiplex PCR; TCRdb stores just in-frame clones and leaves some out. The sample contains about 12,000 clones, about 88% of which appear only once. The specimen sequenced was peripheral blood. Receptors were obtained from a human donor in a cohort sampled during active COVID-19.

V is TRBV5-4 and J is TRBJ1-1, with D maybe TRBD1 (5 bases). CDR3 length equals 16 residues. Germline loops: CDR1 SGHNT, CDR2 YYREEE (reference sequence). V was clipped by 3 bases and J by 0 bases, with 15 bases between them. The CDR3 DNA reads as TGTGCCAGCAGCTCCGACCCCCAGGGCATGAACACTGAAGCTTTCTTT. Its protein is CASSSDPQGMNTEAFF.

V is TRBV5-1 and J is TRBJ2-2; possible D gene TRBD1, 5 bases. The germline gives CDR1 SGHRS, CDR2 YFSETQ. There are 16 residues in the CDR3. V was clipped by 4 bases and J by 4 bases, with 17 bases between them. CDR3: CASSPGVGVGTGELFF. Written as DNA, the CDR3 is TGCGCCAGCAGCCCCGGAGTAGGGGTCGGCACCGGGGAGCTGTTTTTT.

The J gene is TRBJ1-2, the V gene TRBV4-1; D may be TRBD1 (6 bases). The CDR3 length is 18 residues. With 0 bases removed from V and 3 bases from J, the gap between germline ends came to 20 bases. Germline-derived CDR1 and CDR2 are MGHRA and YSYEKL. CDR3 bases: TGCGCCAGCAGCCAAGAGTATATTGGGACACAATTACACTATGGCTACACCTTC. Translated, it gives CASSQEYIGTQLHYGYTF.